The 19 T cell receptor beta chains below all came from one sample that was sequenced in a study of early T cells in non-severe SARS-CoV-2 infection. MiXCR was run by TCRdb on the 5' RACE reads, yielding one entry per CDR3 protein. The data show nearly 45,000 distinct CDR3 sequences, with roughly 11% seen just once and just over 20% held by the top ten. What was sequenced was whole blood. Receptors were obtained from an adult who was a healthcare worker with PCR-confirmed SARS-CoV-2 infection or an uninfected control (not recorded which).

This clonotype was recorded many times. The rearrangement joins TRBV10-3 to TRBJ2-5; 10 bases agree with TRBD2. The ends lost 7 bases at V and 5 bases at J; junction bases unmatched: 4. The germline V gene encodes CDR1 ENHRY and CDR2 SYGVKD. The CDR3 spans 13 residues. This chain's CDR3 is CAIKREGFETQYF. In nucleotides, the CDR3 is TGTGCCATCAAGCGGGAGGGGTTTGAGACCCAGTACTTC.

This clonotype was recorded at least ten times. The chain carries TRBV12-3 or TRBV12-4 and TRBJ1-5, with TRBD1 matching 10 bases. After removal of 5 bases from V and 6 bases from J, the junction contained 7 bases not matched to a gene. The CDR3 sequence is 15 residues long. This CDR3 is CASSGDRGPGQPQHF. In DNA form, the CDR3 reads TGTGCCAGCAGTGGGGACAGGGGTCCGGGTCAGCCCCAGCATTTT.

This clonotype occurred many times. The rearrangement uses TRBV27 and TRBJ1-1; D unclear. Germline V gene sequence: CDR1 MNHEY, CDR2 SMNVEV (reference sequence). V dropped 0 bases and J dropped 0 bases, with 8 bases sitting between them. CDR3 length: 15 amino acids. CDR3 sequence (DNA): TGTGCCAGCAGTTTATCGAGGAGAATGAACACTGAAGCTTTCTTT. It specifies CASSLSRRMNTEAFF.

This clonotype has more than one count but fewer than ten. This is likely a read error, given that the CDR3 carries no conserved phenylalanine or tryptophan at its end. The DNA is left out, because the CDR3 cannot be placed on it with certainty; the CDR3 is given as TCRdb lists it. The V call is TRBV29-1, the J call TRBJ2-7. A total of 8 residues make up the CDR3, ends included. CDR1 and CDR2 from the germline V gene are SQVTM and ANQGSEA. This CDR3 reads CSLLYRPS.

This clonotype was observed many times. The V call is TRBV6-2 or TRBV6-3, the J call TRBJ2-4, with D perhaps TRBD2 (5 bases). With 0 bases removed from V and 5 bases from J, the gap between germline ends came to 17 bases. Germline CDR1 MNHEY, CDR2 SVGEGT. The CDR3 contains 17 residues. CDR3 in amino acids: CASSYSMWLVGENIQYF. DNA for the CDR3: TGTGCCAGCAGTTACTCGATGTGGTTAGTCGGGGAAAACATTCAGTACTTC.

This chain connects TRBV20-1 to TRBJ2-7; D might be TRBD1 or TRBD2, each matching 5 bases. This CDR3 has 14 amino acids. V lost 6 bases to trimming and J lost 7 bases, with 22 bases between them. CDR1 and CDR2 from the germline V gene are DFQATT and SNEGSKA (reference sequence). CDR3 loop: CSAPGAGLLGEQYF. CDR3 sequence (DNA): TGCAGTGCCCCCGGGGCAGGGCTGCTGGGGGAGCAGTACTTC.

This clonotype was seen repeatedly, ten times or more. This rearrangement joins TRBV20-1 to TRBJ1-5, with 11 positions matching TRBD1. J lost 11 bases, V lost 4 bases, and 13 bases had no gene match. Germline V gene lookup returns CDR1 DFQATT and CDR2 SNEGSKA (reference sequence). The CDR3 totals 15 residues. The CDR3 DNA is TGCAGTGCTACCACCGGGACAGGGGGGCCCAAGGCCCAGCATTTT. Translated, it gives CSATTGTGGPKAQHF.

This clonotype was seen only a few times. The chain has TRBV4-1 and TRBJ2-1; D is ambiguous. The CDR3 runs to 15 residues. V was shortened by 0 bases and J by 1 base, with 7 bases between the two germline ends. The V gene's germline CDR1 is MGHRA and CDR2 YSYEKL. The CDR3 loop is CASSQDLGSYNEQFF. CDR3 coding DNA: TGCGCCAGCAGCCAAGACCTGGGGTCCTACAATGAGCAGTTCTTC.

This clonotype appeared many times. V usage is TRBV12-3 or TRBV12-4 and J usage is TRBJ1-1; possibly TRBD1 for D (6 bases). The CDR3 runs 15 residues. Trimming left V 6 bases short and J 2 bases short, with 16 bases between. CDR3 residues: CASSALWGLNTEAFF. For the CDR3, the DNA is TGTGCCAGCAGCGCCCTGTGGGGGCTTAACACTGAAGCTTTCTTT.

This clonotype was seen ten or more times. V is TRBV6-6 and J is TRBJ2-2, with TRBD2 as a possible D gene (5 bases). Deletions cut 5 bases from V and 5 bases from J, with 21 bases between. The CDR3 is 17 amino acids. From germline, CDR1 is MNHNY and CDR2 SVGAGI (reference sequence). CDR3 sequence reads: CASSQSSRGRSTGELFF. As DNA, the CDR3 is TGTGCCAGCAGTCAATCCTCCCGAGGGAGAAGTACCGGGGAGCTGTTTTTT.

This clonotype has at least ten counts. This chain uses TRBV7-7 with TRBJ2-1; 8 bases are shared with TRBD2. Germline values: CDR1 SSHAT, CDR2 FNYEAQ (reference sequence). V dropped 1 base and J dropped 5; count of bases not matched to a gene: 10. This CDR3 region has 17 residues. The CDR3 is CASSLGASGSVNNEQFF. The CDR3 region has the DNA TGTGCCAGCAGCTTAGGGGCGAGCGGGAGCGTAAACAATGAGCAGTTCTTC.

The J gene is TRBJ1-1, the V gene TRBV28, with 9 bases fitting TRBD1. Germline assignment: CDR1 MDHEN and CDR2 SYDVKM. The V and J ends lost 5 bases and 11 bases, in that order; junction bases with no gene match: 3. CDR3 length equals 11 residues. The CDR3 loop reads CASSPDRGAFF. CDR3 sequence (DNA): TGTGCCAGCAGTCCAGACAGGGGGGCTTTCTTT.

This clonotype was observed many times. The chain carries TRBV29-1 and TRBJ1-1; tentative D call: TRBD1 (6 bases). This CDR3 has 11 residues. The germline gives CDR1 SQVTM, CDR2 ANQGSEA. The CDR3 nucleotides are TGCAGATATCAGCAGGGGACTGAAGCTTTCTTT. It specifies CRYQQGTEAFF.

The sample holds many counts of this clonotype. This chain joins TRBV2 and TRBJ1-5; D uncertain. The V gene's germline CDR1 is SNHLY and CDR2 FYNNEI. V lost 11 bases and J 0 bases, leaving 14 bases between the germline ends. CDR3 length: 14 residues. For the CDR3, the DNA is TGTGCCGCGTCAAGGACTCATAGCAATCAGCCCCAGCATTTT. It specifies CAASRTHSNQPQHF.

In its sample, this clonotype was seen many times. The chain couples TRBV20-1 to TRBJ2-1; no definite D call. The CDR3 length is 13 residues. With 3 bases removed from V and 5 bases from J, the gap between germline ends came to 11 bases. Germline V gives CDR1 DFQATT, CDR2 SNEGSKA (reference sequence). Written as DNA, the CDR3 is TGCAGTGCTAGTCAGGCAGTAGACAATGAGCAGTTCTTC. Translated: CSASQAVDNEQFF.

This clonotype was seen repeatedly, ten times or more. The chain is built from TRBV27 and TRBJ2-1; TRBD1 matches 9 bases. CDR3 length equals 15 residues. J gave up 7 bases and V 5 bases, and 9 bases lay outside the gene matches. Germline V CDR1 and CDR2: MNHEY, SMNVEV (reference sequence). CDR3 bases: TGTGCCAGCAGTCCACCCCGGGACAGGGTGAATGAGCAGTTCTTC. Encoded protein: CASSPPRDRVNEQFF.

The rearrangement links TRBV25-1 to TRBJ1-1; D not certain. Trimming left V 4 bases short and J 10 bases short, with 13 bases between. CDR1 MGHDK and CDR2 SYGVNS come from the germline V gene. The CDR3 totals 12 residues. The CDR3 loop reads CASSGGPAGAFF. The CDR3 coding sequence is TGTGCCAGCAGTGGCGGGCCAGCCGGAGCTTTCTTT.

This clonotype was detected a few times. The chain couples TRBV6-2 or TRBV6-3 to TRBJ1-6, with D perhaps matching TRBD1 (6 bases). This CDR3 is 14 amino acids long. V lost 5 bases to trimming and J lost 5 bases, with 10 bases between them. Germline loops: CDR1 MNHEY, CDR2 SVGEGT. In nucleotides, the CDR3 is TGTGCCAGCAGTCCGGACAGTGATAATTCACCCCTCCACTTT. Translated: CASSPDSDNSPLHF.

The genes are TRBV6-5 and TRBJ1-2; D uncertain. Trimming removed 6 bases at V and 4 bases at J, with 21 bases between. CDR3 length: 16 amino acids. CDR1 is MNHEY, CDR2 SVGAGI, per germline. CDR3 DNA: TGTGCCAGCAGCCGACCAACTACAATGGGGATCTATGGCTACACCTTC. This sequence encodes CASSRPTTMGIYGYTF.